A selection of T cell receptor beta chains follows, all from one sample in a study of cytomegalovirus exposure and HLA in healthy donors. Assay: immunoSEQ multiplex PCR; the TCRdb copy retains only in-frame clones and omits some. The sample consists of 110,000 to 150,000 clones, about 85% of them appearing once. The sequenced material came from PBMCs. All receptors derive from a boy younger than 10 in good health and CMV-seronegative. Both conserved end residues are part of each CDR3. The D gene is left open where the match is weak. Size values are once, few and many counts, or a class for expanded clones, and some rows have none.

J: TRBJ2-2; V: TRBV7-2; D: .; size: few; CDR3: CASSFRSTGELFF
J: TRBJ2-7; V: TRBV19; D: TRBD1; size: .; CDR3: CASRTGGTGAYEQYF
J: TRBJ2-3; V: TRBV29-1; D: TRBD2; size: once; CDR3: CSVGGRANLKSGTDTQYF
J: TRBJ2-7; V: TRBV7-9; D: .; size: .; CDR3: CASSPSSYEQYF
J: TRBJ1-2; V: TRBV9; D: .; size: .; CDR3: CASSVARGGGQAIYGYTF
J: TRBJ2-1; V: TRBV13; D: TRBD2; size: once; CDR3: CASSLGLAGGPRNEQFF
J: TRBJ2-7; V: TRBV13; D: TRBD2; size: .; CDR3: CASSLSGTKYYEQYF
J: TRBJ2-7; V: TRBV11-2; D: TRBD1; size: .; CDR3: CASSRDRGSAQYF
J: TRBJ2-3; V: TRBV4-2; D: TRBD1; size: .; CDR3: CASSRWTGADTQYF
J: TRBJ1-1; V: TRBV7-9; D: .; size: once; CDR3: CASSSVNRDREAFF
J: TRBJ2-7; V: TRBV6-5; D: .; size: .; CDR3: CASSYRQSSYEQYF
J: TRBJ1-2; V: TRBV9; D: .; size: .; CDR3: CASSTRGSYGYTF
J: TRBJ2-7; V: TRBV11-2; D: .; size: few; CDR3: CASSFGLEQYF
J: TRBJ2-7; V: TRBV9; D: .; size: .; CDR3: CASSVSTVPHTYEQYF
J: TRBJ1-4; V: TRBV9; D: .; size: .; CDR3: CASSPPGANEKLFF
J: TRBJ2-2; V: TRBV4-3; D: .; size: .; CDR3: CASSPYGGTGGTGELFF
J: TRBJ2-7; V: TRBV4-1; D: .; size: .; CDR3: CASSAEALQGHDEQYF
J: TRBJ1-1; V: TRBV5-6; D: .; size: once; CDR3: CASSFGFMNTEAFF
J: TRBJ1-4; V: TRBV7-4; D: .; size: .; CDR3: CASSPEGGGSEKLFF
J: TRBJ1-2; V: TRBV18; D: .; size: .; CDR3: CASSPARGGSLNYGYTF
J: TRBJ1-4; V: TRBV9; D: TRBD1; size: once; CDR3: CASRRSGTGNEKLFF
J: TRBJ2-2; V: TRBV18; D: TRBD2; size: .; CDR3: CASSHGLALNTGELFF
J: TRBJ2-5; V: TRBV5-4; D: .; size: .; CDR3: CASSSQGRGETQYF
J: TRBJ2-7; V: TRBV6-5; D: TRBD1; size: few; CDR3: CASSYKQGESYEQYF
J: TRBJ1-1; V: TRBV6-1; D: .; size: .; CDR3: CASSFTRRNTEAFF
J: TRBJ2-1; V: TRBV19; D: TRBD2; size: .; CDR3: CASSRLAEHNEQFF
J: TRBJ1-2; V: TRBV5-5; D: TRBD1; size: .; CDR3: CASSWALGGGRDYGYTF
J: TRBJ2-5; V: TRBV7-9; D: TRBD2; size: .; CDR3: CASSQTTGGGRETQYF
J: TRBJ2-7; V: TRBV7-2; D: TRBD2; size: .; CDR3: CASSLSGGPSYEQYF
J: TRBJ1-2; V: TRBV6-1; D: .; size: .; CDR3: CASAHPGFYGYTF
J: TRBJ2-5; V: TRBV7-2; D: .; size: .; CDR3: CASSLEFRRLEETQYF
J: TRBJ1-5; V: TRBV4-1; D: .; size: .; CDR3: CASSRIPPSALRQPQHF
J: TRBJ1-3; V: TRBV2; D: .; size: .; CDR3: CASCRGPLPWFSGNTIYF
J: TRBJ1-5; V: TRBV2; D: TRBD1; size: .; CDR3: CASSSGQGQPQHF
J: TRBJ1-1; V: TRBV5-1; D: .; size: .; CDR3: CASSLGGHTEAFF
J: TRBJ1-4; V: TRBV4-1; D: TRBD1; size: .; CDR3: CASSPTGGTNEKLFF
J: TRBJ2-3; V: TRBV9; D: .; size: .; CDR3: CASSVLGAPDTQYF
J: TRBJ1-2; V: TRBV4-2; D: .; size: once; CDR3: CASSKGNYGYTF
J: TRBJ1-1; V: TRBV19; D: .; size: .; CDR3: CASSRPVLNTEAFF
J: TRBJ2-5; V: TRBV28; D: .; size: few; CDR3: CASSLGKTQETQYF
J: TRBJ2-1; V: TRBV5-6; D: .; size: .; CDR3: CASSELDEQFF
J: TRBJ1-4; V: TRBV6-5; D: TRBD1; size: .; CDR3: CASSYSRDSEKLFF
J: TRBJ2-7; V: TRBV11-2; D: .; size: .; CDR3: CASSLGAGQTYEQYF
J: TRBJ1-4; V: TRBV7-3; D: .; size: .; CDR3: CASSPGPNEKLFF
J: TRBJ2-1; V: TRBV15; D: TRBD1; size: .; CDR3: CATTQGVLPYNEQFF
J: TRBJ1-5; V: TRBV5-6; D: TRBD1; size: .; CDR3: CASRGRDRGTYQPQHF
J: TRBJ2-1; V: TRBV4-2; D: TRBD2; size: once; CDR3: CASSQVGGRAAGEQFF
J: TRBJ1-4; V: TRBV18; D: .; size: .; CDR3: CASSPLRFNEKLFF